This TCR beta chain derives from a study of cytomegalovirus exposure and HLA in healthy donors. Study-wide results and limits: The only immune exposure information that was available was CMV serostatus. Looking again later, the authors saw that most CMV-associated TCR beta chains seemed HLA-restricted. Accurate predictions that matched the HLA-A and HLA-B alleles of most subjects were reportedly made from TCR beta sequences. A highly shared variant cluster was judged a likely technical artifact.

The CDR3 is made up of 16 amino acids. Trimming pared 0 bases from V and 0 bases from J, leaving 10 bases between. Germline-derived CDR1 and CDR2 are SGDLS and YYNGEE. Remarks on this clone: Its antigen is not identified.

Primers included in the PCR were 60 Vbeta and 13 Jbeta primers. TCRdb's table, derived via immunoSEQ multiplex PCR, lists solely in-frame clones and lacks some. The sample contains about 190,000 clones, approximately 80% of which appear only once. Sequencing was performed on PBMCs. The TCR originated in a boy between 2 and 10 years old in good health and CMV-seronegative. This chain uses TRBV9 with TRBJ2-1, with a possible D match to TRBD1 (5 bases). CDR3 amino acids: CASSVDATASYNEQFF. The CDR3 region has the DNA TGTGCCAGCAGCGTAGACGCGACAGCCTCCTACAATGAGCAGTTCTTC.